The rows below give T cell receptor beta chains drawn from one sample of a study of blood T cell repertoires in COVID-19. The repertoire was sequenced with immunoSEQ multiplex PCR; TCRdb's copy has only in-frame clones and lacks some. The data hold about 130,000 clones, with around 86% observed a single time. The sequencing sample was made of peripheral blood. These receptors all stem from an elderly man with active or convalescent COVID-19. The conserved cysteine and the conserved F or W are not part of the CDR3 here. The order of the fields is V gene, CDR3 protein.

TRBV4-3 ASSQDRAAGGPTDTQY
TRBV6-2/TRBV6-3 ASSYGTAISTHEQF
TRBV12-3/TRBV12-4 ASSLGDNQPQH
TRBV19 ASSKGGVNTEAF
TRBV7-2 ASSSGLVTDTQY
TRBV7-2 ASSLQTGDNQPQH
TRBV7-2 ASSSDPAGTSTDTQY
TRBV3-1/TRBV3-2 ASSRTVDEQF
TRBV9 ASSASANTGELF
TRBV5-8 ASSDDPRGYEQY
TRBV5-1 ASSLGGVAGAYETQY
TRBV9 ASSVDGWTGGNEQY
TRBV11-2 ASSLDRGKSHYNEQF
TRBV12-2 ASRSRPWDRGLNEQF
TRBV27 ASKYAGRHEKLF
TRBV5-1 ASRRDGYTEAF
TRBV19 ASSIEWQANTGELF
TRBV6-6 ASSFRGRGQETQY
TRBV5-1 ASSIGTGGGNTIY
TRBV29-1 SVGEAGNYGYT
TRBV5-8 ASSLALNTGELF
TRBV5-4 ASSLAGGRLYNYGYT
TRBV2 ASRLGLAGGPGDTQY
TRBV21-1 ASDPQGSSNQPQH
TRBV11-2 ASSPQGSETQY
TRBV6-6 ASKWTSGRHSDTQY
TRBV9 ASNQGRVLNEQF
TRBV7-3 ASSLASGANTQY
TRBV24-1 ATSDPTATNEKLF
TRBV9 ASSVGGGANYGYT
TRBV5-6 ASSWGQGASTGELF
TRBV5-4 ASSLAVAGDTQY
TRBV6-5 ASSYQGPRDSYGYT
TRBV5-1 ASSGDRGYNEQF
TRBV19 ASTGTSGSWDTQY
TRBV7-2 ASSFATATNEKLF
TRBV9 ASSGGLAEQF
TRBV12-3/TRBV12-4 ASSDSAADEQF
TRBV2 ASRGDRGRAYEQY
TRBV7-2 ASSDGGLTDTQY
TRBV28 ASSLWLSGAYNEQF
TRBV30 AWSLGGSALNQPQH
TRBV2 ASRDPRQVSYEQY
TRBV6-5 ASSSPYEQF
TRBV6-5 ASREYGYT
TRBV4-1 ASSLVGGSSFSYEQY
TRBV9 ASSLGGTGPYEQY
TRBV6-6 ASRGTESLNEKLF